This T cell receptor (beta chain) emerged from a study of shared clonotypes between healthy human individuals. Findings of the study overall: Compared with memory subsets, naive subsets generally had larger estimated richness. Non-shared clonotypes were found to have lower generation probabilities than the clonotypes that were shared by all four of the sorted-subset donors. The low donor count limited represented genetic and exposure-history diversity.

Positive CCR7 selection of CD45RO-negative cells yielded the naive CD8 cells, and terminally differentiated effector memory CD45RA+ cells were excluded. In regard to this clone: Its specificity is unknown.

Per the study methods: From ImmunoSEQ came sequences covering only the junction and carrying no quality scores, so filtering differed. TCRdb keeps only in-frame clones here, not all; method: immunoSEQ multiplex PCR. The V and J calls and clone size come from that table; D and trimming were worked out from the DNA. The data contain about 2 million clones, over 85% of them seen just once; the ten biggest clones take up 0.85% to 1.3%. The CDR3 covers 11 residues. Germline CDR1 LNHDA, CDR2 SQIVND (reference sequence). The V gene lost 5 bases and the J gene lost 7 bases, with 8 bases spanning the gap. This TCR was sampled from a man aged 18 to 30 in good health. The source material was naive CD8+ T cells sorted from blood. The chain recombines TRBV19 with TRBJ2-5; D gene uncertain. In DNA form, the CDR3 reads TGTGCCAGTAGTCTCTCAGGGACCCAGTACTTC. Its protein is CASSLSGTQYF.